Following are 21 T cell receptor beta chains from one sample sequenced in a study of T cell responses to AZD1222 COVID-19 vaccine. The assay was immunoSEQ multiplex PCR, and TCRdb's table has in-frame clones only and misses some. The sample shows about 53,000 clones, 70% to 85% of them seen only once. Sequences were derived from peripheral blood, sampled on day 0 of AZD1222 vaccination. All receptors derive from an adult in good health.

The chain couples TRBV7-2 to TRBJ1-2; D gene unclear. V lost 1 base and J lost 3, with 15 bases in between. This CDR3 comprises 16 residues. Germline V gene lookup returns CDR1 SGHTA and CDR2 FQGNSA. CDR3 residues: CASSLELGKIDYGYTF. The CDR3, as DNA: TGTGCCAGCAGCTTAGAGTTGGGGAAAATCGACTATGGCTACACCTTC.

V gene TRBV5-1 combines with J gene TRBJ1-2; D ambiguous. The germline V gene has CDR1 SGHRS and CDR2 YFSETQ. The CDR3 length is 13 residues. The V gene lost 1 base and the J gene lost 3 bases, with 7 bases spanning the gap. The CDR3, as DNA: TGCGCCAGCAGCTTGTCGCCAGACTATGGCTACACCTTC. Protein sequence: CASSLSPDYGYTF. Supplemented by reference TRBV5-1 and TRBJ1-2, the full variable domain reads KAGVTQTPRYLIKTRGQQVTLSCSPISGHRSVSWYQQTPGQGLQFLFEYFSETQRNKGNFPGRFSGRQFSNSRSEMNVSTLELGDSALYLCASSLSPDYGYTFGSGTRLTVV.

This clone was seen just once. This rearrangement joins TRBV5-4 to TRBJ2-7, with a weak D call TRBD1 (6 bases). The CDR3 runs 13 residues. CDR1 SGHNT and CDR2 YYREEE come from the germline V gene (reference sequence). V lost 4 bases and J 4 bases, leaving 12 bases between the germline ends. CDR3 protein: CASSGRGGYEQYF. CDR3 sequence (DNA): TGTGCCAGCAGCGGCAGGGGCGGATACGAGCAGTACTTC.

This chain links TRBV10-1 with TRBJ2-2; the D gene is possibly TRBD1 (6 bases). V was shortened by 6 bases and J by 6 bases, with 11 bases between the two germline ends. CDR1 and CDR2 (germline): WNHNN, SYGVQD (reference sequence). This CDR3 has 13 residues. Here the CDR3 reads CASSRDTSGELFF. The CDR3, as DNA: TGCGCCAGCAGCCGGGACACATCCGGGGAGCTGTTTTTT.

This rearrangement joins TRBV4-1 to TRBJ1-3; D gene ambiguous. There are 16 residues in the CDR3. Germline V gives CDR1 MGHRA, CDR2 YSYEKL. Trimming took off 3 bases at V and 0 bases at J, with 12 bases between the two ends. CDR3 residues: CASSQDYTLSGNTIYF. In nucleotides, the CDR3 is TGCGCCAGCAGCCAGGACTACACCCTCTCTGGAAACACCATATATTTT.

The chain joins TRBV2 to TRBJ2-1; 10 bases map to TRBD2. The junction had 9 bases not matched to a gene; V was cut back by 4 bases and J by 0 bases. This CDR3 contains 18 residues. Looked up from germline, CDR1 is SNHLY and CDR2 is FYNNEI. CDR3 bases: TGTGCCAGCAGTGGAAGGACTAGCGGTTTAATCTCCTACAATGAGCAGTTCTTC. As protein: CASSGRTSGLISYNEQFF.

This chain links TRBV18 with TRBJ2-3; D may be TRBD2 (5 bases). The germline V and J ends were trimmed by 3 bases and 3 bases, with 16 bases remaining between them. CDR3 length equals 16 residues. Germline V CDR1 and CDR2: KGHSH, LQKENI. Written as DNA, the CDR3 is TGTGCCAGCTCACCGCTAGTTGCGGGTGGGACAGATACGCAGTATTTT. Amino acids: CASSPLVAGGTDTQYF.

This clone was found once. This rearrangement joins TRBV5-1 to TRBJ2-1; the match to TRBD1 covers 11 bases. The CDR3 has 15 amino acids. Losses at the gene ends were 5 bases for V and 9 bases for J; bases not matched to a gene: 10. Germline values: CDR1 SGHRS, CDR2 YFSETQ. CDR3 amino acids: CASSTVGQGAGEQFF. The CDR3 DNA follows: TGCGCCAGCAGTACCGTCGGACAGGGGGCAGGTGAGCAGTTCTTC.

This chain connects TRBV7-2 to TRBJ2-7; 12 bases match TRBD2. Germline loops: CDR1 SGHTA, CDR2 FQGNSA. The CDR3 consists of 18 residues. After removal of 5 bases from V and 2 bases from J, the junction contained 13 bases not matched to a gene. The CDR3 coding sequence is TGTGCCAGCAGCCAACGGACTAGCGGGATACTTCTCGCCTACGAGCAGTACTTC. This gives the protein CASSQRTSGILLAYEQYF.

The gene calls are TRBV11-1 and TRBJ2-3; the D is unclear. CDR3 length: 13 amino acids. V was shortened by 1 base and J by 6 bases, with 8 bases between the two germline ends. Germline lookup yields CDR1 SGHAT and CDR2 FQDESV (reference sequence). The CDR3 region has the DNA TGTGCCAGCAGCTTAGGGTTAGGGGATACGCAGTATTTT. It yields the protein CASSLGLGDTQYF.

The J gene is TRBJ2-5, the V gene TRBV24-1; 8 bases map to TRBD2. This CDR3 contains 16 residues. Germline CDR1 is KGHDR and CDR2 is SFDVKD. J gave up 1 base and V 3 bases, and 6 bases lay outside the gene matches. CDR3: CATSDKTSVTQETQYF. As DNA, the CDR3 is TGTGCCACCAGTGATAAGACTAGCGTAACCCAAGAGACCCAGTACTTC.

V and J are TRBV7-9 and TRBJ1-4; TRBD1 might be the D (6 bases). The CDR3 contains 17 residues. Germline CDR1 and CDR2: SEHNR and FQNEAQ (reference sequence). The V and J ends lost 5 bases and 0 bases respectively, with 16 bases between them. In DNA, the CDR3 is TGTGCCAGCAGCCTTTACGGGACAACTGCAACTAATGAAAAACTGTTTTTT. Protein product: CASSLYGTTATNEKLFF.

This clone occurred once. The rearrangement links TRBV2 to TRBJ2-3, with D tentatively TRBD1 (5 bases). This CDR3 comprises 12 residues. CDR1 SNHLY and CDR2 FYNNEI come from the germline V gene. V was cut by 11 bases and J by 1 base, with 10 bases left in between. The CDR3 DNA sequence: TGTGCCGGGTCCAGGGGCACAGATACGCAGTATTTT. It encodes CAGSRGTDTQYF. Complete variable domain (other parts from reference TRBV2 and TRBJ2-3): EPEVTQTPSHQVTQMGQEVILRCVPISNHLYFYWYRQILGQKVEFLVSFYNNEISEKSEIFDDQFSVERPDGSNFTLKIRSTKLEDSAMYFCAGSRGTDTQYFGPGTRLTVL.

The chain is built from TRBV19 and TRBJ2-2; D remains ambiguous. Germline V gene data show CDR1 as LNHDA and CDR2 as SQIVND (reference sequence). This CDR3 spans 14 amino acids. Deletions cut 3 bases from V and 1 base from J, with 6 bases between. CDR3 bases: TGTGCCAGTAGTATGTCAGGGAACACCGGGGAGCTGTTTTTT. Its protein product is CASSMSGNTGELFF.

In this sample, this clone turned up a few times. The genes are TRBV5-1 and TRBJ1-4; no definite D call. Trimming pared 1 base from V and 14 bases from J, leaving 12 bases between. This CDR3 has 12 residues. CDR1 SGHRS and CDR2 YFSETQ come from the germline V gene. The CDR3 here is CASSLYGIYLFF. The CDR3 DNA reads as TGCGCCAGCAGCTTGTATGGAATCTACCTGTTTTTT. Filled out from reference TRBV5-1 and TRBJ1-4, the complete variable domain reads KAGVTQTPRYLIKTRGQQVTLSCSPISGHRSVSWYQQTPGQGLQFLFEYFSETQRNKGNFPGRFSGRQFSNSRSEMNVSTLELGDSALYLCASSLYGIYLFFGSGTQLSVL.

The V gene is TRBV30, the J gene TRBJ2-3, with TRBD2 matching over 7 bases. V was pared by 2 bases and J by 0 bases, with 8 bases of the junction left unmatched. The CDR3 sequence is 16 residues long. Germline V gene data show CDR1 as GTSNPN and CDR2 as SVGIG (reference sequence). CDR3 sequence reads: CAWSLGSGPSTDTQYF. The CDR3 region has the DNA TGTGCCTGGAGTCTAGGTAGCGGGCCGAGCACAGATACGCAGTATTTT.

Here the CDR3 DNA reads TGTGCCAGCAGTTCAGAGGGGTACGAGCAGTACTTC. It is translated as CASSSEGYEQYF. V and J are TRBV11-2 and TRBJ2-7; D is tentatively TRBD1 or TRBD2 (5 bases each). Germline CDR1 SGHAT, CDR2 FQNNGV. The ends were cut back, 6 bases at V and 4 bases at J, with 10 bases in the middle. This CDR3 is 12 amino acids long.

The chain couples TRBV19 to TRBJ2-5, with 10 bases aligning to TRBD1. The CDR3 consists of 15 residues. V was pared by 6 bases and J by 5 bases, with 9 bases of the junction left unmatched. CDR1 is LNHDA, CDR2 SQIVND, per germline (reference sequence). CDR3 nucleotide sequence: TGTGCCAGTAGCTCCTCCGGGACAGGGGTCGAGACCCAGTACTTC. Its protein is CASSSSGTGVETQYF.

V is TRBV30 and J is TRBJ2-3; no reliable D call. The CDR3 is 13 amino acids. The germline V gene has CDR1 GTSNPN and CDR2 SVGIG (reference sequence). V shed 0 bases and J shed 0 bases, with 4 bases lying between them. CDR3 coding DNA: TGTGCCTGGAGTGTCGAGAGCACAGATACGCAGTATTTT. It is translated as CAWSVESTDTQYF.

This clone was observed a handful of times. This chain joins TRBV29-1 and TRBJ2-7, with 9 bases fitting TRBD1. Germline CDR1 reads SQVTM; CDR2 reads ANQGSEA. V shed 4 bases and J 5 bases; nucleotides not matched to a gene: 9. The CDR3 sequence is 14 residues long. CDR3 sequence (DNA): TGCAGCGTTGCCCGGGACAGGGACTTCGACGAGCAGTACTTC. Its protein product is CSVARDRDFDEQYF.

DNA for the CDR3: TGTGCCAGCAGGCGGGACGGGTACAATGAGCAGTTCTTC. This gives the protein CASRRDGYNEQFF. This chain links TRBV3-1 (or the pseudogene TRBV3-2) with TRBJ2-1, with D maybe TRBD2 (6 bases). There are 13 residues in the CDR3. CDR1 and CDR2 from the germline V gene are LGHDT and YNNKEL (reference sequence). V lost 6 bases and J 4 bases, leaving 10 bases between the germline ends.